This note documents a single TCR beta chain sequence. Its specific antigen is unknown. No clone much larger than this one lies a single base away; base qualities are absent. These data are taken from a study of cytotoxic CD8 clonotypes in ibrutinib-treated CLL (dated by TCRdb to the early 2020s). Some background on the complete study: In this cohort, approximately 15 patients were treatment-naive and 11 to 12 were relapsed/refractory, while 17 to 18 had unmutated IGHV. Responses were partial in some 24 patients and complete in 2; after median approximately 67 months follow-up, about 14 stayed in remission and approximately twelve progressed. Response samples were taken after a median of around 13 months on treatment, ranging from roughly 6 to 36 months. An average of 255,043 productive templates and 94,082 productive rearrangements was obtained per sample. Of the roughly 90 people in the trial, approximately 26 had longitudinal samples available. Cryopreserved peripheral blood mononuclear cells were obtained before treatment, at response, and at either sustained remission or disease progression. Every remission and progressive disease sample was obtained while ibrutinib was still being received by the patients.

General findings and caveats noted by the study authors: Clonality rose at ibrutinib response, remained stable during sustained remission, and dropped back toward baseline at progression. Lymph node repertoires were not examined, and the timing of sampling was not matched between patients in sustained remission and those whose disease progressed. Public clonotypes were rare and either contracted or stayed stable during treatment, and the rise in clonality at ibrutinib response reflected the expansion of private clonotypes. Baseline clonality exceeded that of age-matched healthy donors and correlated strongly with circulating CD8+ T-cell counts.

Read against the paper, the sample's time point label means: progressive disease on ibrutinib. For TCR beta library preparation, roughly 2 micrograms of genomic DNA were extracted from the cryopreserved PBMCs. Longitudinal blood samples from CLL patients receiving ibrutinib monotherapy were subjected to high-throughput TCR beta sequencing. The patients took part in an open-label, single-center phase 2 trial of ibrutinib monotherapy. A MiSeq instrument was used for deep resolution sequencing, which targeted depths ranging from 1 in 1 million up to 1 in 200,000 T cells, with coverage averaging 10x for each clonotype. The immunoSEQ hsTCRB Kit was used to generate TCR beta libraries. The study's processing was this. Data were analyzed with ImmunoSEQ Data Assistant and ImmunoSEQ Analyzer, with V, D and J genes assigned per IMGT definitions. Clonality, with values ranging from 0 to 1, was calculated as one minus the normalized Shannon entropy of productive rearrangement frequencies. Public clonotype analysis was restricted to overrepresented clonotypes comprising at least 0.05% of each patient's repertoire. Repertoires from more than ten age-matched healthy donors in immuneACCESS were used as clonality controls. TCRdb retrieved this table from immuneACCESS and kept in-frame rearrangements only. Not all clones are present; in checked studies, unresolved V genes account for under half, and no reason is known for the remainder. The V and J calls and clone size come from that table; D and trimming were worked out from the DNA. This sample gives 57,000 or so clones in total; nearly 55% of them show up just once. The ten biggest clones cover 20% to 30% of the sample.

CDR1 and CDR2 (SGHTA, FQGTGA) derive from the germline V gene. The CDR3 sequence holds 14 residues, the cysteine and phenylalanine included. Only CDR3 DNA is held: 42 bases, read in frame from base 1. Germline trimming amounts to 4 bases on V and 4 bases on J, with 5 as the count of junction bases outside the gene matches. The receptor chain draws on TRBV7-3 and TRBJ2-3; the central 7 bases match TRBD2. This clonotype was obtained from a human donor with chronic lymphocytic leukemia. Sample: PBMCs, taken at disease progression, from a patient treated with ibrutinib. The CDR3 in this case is CASSSTGRPDTQYF. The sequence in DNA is TGTGCCAGCAGCTCCACCGGGAGGCCAGATACGCAGTATTTT. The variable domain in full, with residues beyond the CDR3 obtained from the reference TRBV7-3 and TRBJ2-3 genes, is GAGVSQTPSNKVTEKGKYVELRCDPISGHTALYWYRQSLGQGPEFLIYFQGTGAADDSGLPNDRFFAVRPEGSVSTLKIQRTERGDSAVYLCASSSTGRPDTQYFGPGTRLTVL.